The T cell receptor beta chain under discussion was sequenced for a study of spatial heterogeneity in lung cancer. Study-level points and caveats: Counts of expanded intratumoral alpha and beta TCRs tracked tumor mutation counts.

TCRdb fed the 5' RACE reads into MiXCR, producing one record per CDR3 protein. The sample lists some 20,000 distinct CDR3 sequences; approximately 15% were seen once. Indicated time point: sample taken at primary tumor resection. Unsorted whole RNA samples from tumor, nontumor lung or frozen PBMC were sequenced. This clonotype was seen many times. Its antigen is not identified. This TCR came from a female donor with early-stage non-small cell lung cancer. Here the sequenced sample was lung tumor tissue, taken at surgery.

The CDR3 reads CASSYSPDRGNVLTF. CDR3 sequence (DNA): TGTGCCAGCAGTTACTCTCCGGACAGGGGCAACGTCCTGACTTTC. V gene TRBV6-5 combines with J gene TRBJ2-6, with 9 nucleotides matching TRBD1. Germline V lookup: CDR1 MNHEY, CDR2 SVGAGI. The CDR3 spans 15 residues. The J segment lost 9 bases and the V segment lost 0 bases, leaving 3 bases of the junction unmatched.